These T cell receptor beta chains were read from a single sample in a study of OX40 agonist ivuxolimab in advanced cancers. TCRdb's copy holds only in-frame clones and misses some; the assay was immunoSEQ multiplex PCR. Of roughly 20,000 clones in the sample, 80% to 85% were seen once. Sequenced material: CD4+ or CD8+ T cells sorted from blood, taken in a trial of the OX40 agonist ivuxolimab. All receptors come from an adult with an advanced solid tumor such as melanoma, head and neck, liver or kidney cancer. Each CDR3 is given with its conserved first and last residue. D genes are given only for firm matches. Clone size is not always given. Where it is, it says once, few, many or a class for expanded clones.

>-|TRBV5-5|TRBD2|TRBJ2-7|13
TGTGCCAGCAGCGCCGGGGGGGTGAACGAGCAGTACTTC
CASSAGGVNEQYF
>-|TRBV5-1|TRBD1|TRBJ2-2|16
TGCGCCAGCAGCTTGGGACAGGGCTCGAACACCGGGGAGCTGTTTTTT
CASSLGQGSNTGELFF
>few|TRBV7-9|-|TRBJ1-2|10
TGTGCCAGCAGCGACAGCTCCTACACCTTC
CASSDSSYTF
>-|TRBV27|TRBD2|TRBJ2-7|14
TGTGCCAGCATCGGACTAGCGGGGTCCTACGAGCAGTACTTC
CASIGLAGSYEQYF
>-|TRBV19|-|TRBJ2-2|15
TGTGCCAGTAGGCAGGGGATATCGAACACCGGGGAGCTGTTTTTT
CASRQGISNTGELFF
>-|TRBV5-1|TRBD1|TRBJ2-7|12
TGCGCCAGTAGAGGGACAGGGCTCGAGCAGTACTTC
CASRGTGLEQYF
>-|TRBV20-1|-|TRBJ2-1|10
TGCAGTGCTAGTGACAATGAGCAGTTCTTC
CSASDNEQFF
>-|TRBV11-1|-|TRBJ2-5|13
TGTGCCAGCAGCTTTGCATCAGGAGAGACCCAGTACTTC
CASSFASGETQYF
>-|TRBV18|-|TRBJ1-2|14
TGTGCCAGCTCACCGGGTATGACGGACTATGGCTACACCTTC
CASSPGMTDYGYTF
>-|TRBV7-9|-|TRBJ2-5|16
TGTGCCAGCAGCTTAGCGCTGAAGTGGTCTAAAGAGACCCAGTACTTC
CASSLALKWSKETQYF
>few|TRBV29-1|-|TRBJ2-1|12
TGCAGCGTAGGTGAGATATACAATGAGCAGTTCTTC
CSVGEIYNEQFF
>-|TRBV5-4|-|TRBJ2-3|13
TGTGCCAGCAGCTTGTCCCGCAGAGATACGCAGTATTTT
CASSLSRRDTQYF
>-|TRBV6-5|-|TRBJ2-7|13
TGTGCCAGCAGTTATCCAAACAGCTACGAGCAGTACTTC
CASSYPNSYEQYF
>few|TRBV28|-|TRBJ2-2|18
TGTGCCAGCAGTTTAAATGTGAGACTCAGGAGTTACACCGGGGAGCTGTTTTTT
CASSLNVRLRSYTGELFF
>-|TRBV19|-|TRBJ1-1|13
TGTGCCAGTAGACCCACACTGAACACTGAAGCTTTCTTT
CASRPTLNTEAFF
>few|TRBV5-1|-|TRBJ1-2|14
TGCGCCAGCAGCTTGGGGGATGCCAACTATGGCTACACCTTC
CASSLGDANYGYTF
>-|TRBV6-4|-|TRBJ1-5|13
TGTGCCAGCAGCCACGGGGGGGATCAGCCCCAGCATTTT
CASSHGGDQPQHF
>-|TRBV13|-|TRBJ2-7|15
TGTGCCAGCAGCGGGGCGGGGCAGGGGTGGTACGAGCAGTACTTC
CASSGAGQGWYEQYF
>-|TRBV7-9|-|TRBJ2-3|16
TGTGCCAGCAGCTTTAACGTAGGGGGGAGCACAGATACGCAGTATTTT
CASSFNVGGSTDTQYF
>-|TRBV5-1|TRBD1|TRBJ2-5|15
TGCGCCAGCAGGAGGACAGGGGGCGGCCAAGAGACCCAGTACTTC
CASRRTGGGQETQYF
>-|TRBV28|-|TRBJ2-7|13
TGTGCCAGCAGTTTAGGCCCGGCCTACGAGCAGTACTTC
CASSLGPAYEQYF
>few|TRBV29-1|-|TRBJ1-1|13
TGCAGCGTTTCAGTCCGTTTGGGCACTGAAGCTTTCTTT
CSVSVRLGTEAFF
>-|TRBV4-3|-|TRBJ2-1|16
TGCGCCAGCAGCCGAAAGACCGATTGGGGAGGCAATGAGCAGTTCTTC
CASSRKTDWGGNEQFF
>-|TRBV5-1|-|TRBJ2-5|14
TGCGCCAGCAGCTTGGGTGGGCTTCAAGAGACCCAGTACTTC
CASSLGGLQETQYF
>-|TRBV29-1|TRBD1|TRBJ2-5|15
TGCAGCGTTAGAAACACAGGGGGATCGTGGGAGACCCAGTACTTC
CSVRNTGGSWETQYF
>once|TRBV5-1|TRBD1|TRBJ2-5|16
TGCGCCAGCAGCCCCACCGGGACAGGGGGGGAAGAGACCCAGTACTTC
CASSPTGTGGEETQYF
>few|TRBV7-2|-|TRBJ1-1|14
TGTGCCAGCAGCTTAGAGGTGGGCCGCCCTGAAGCTTTCTTT
CASSLEVGRPEAFF
>-|TRBV30|TRBD2|TRBJ2-1|13
TGTGCCTGTGGGAGGGGCAGCTACAATGAGCAGTTCTTC
CACGRGSYNEQFF
>once|TRBV6-1|-|TRBJ2-2|15
TGTGCCAGCAGTCCCTCGGTACGGGACACCGGGGAGCTGTTTTTT
CASSPSVRDTGELFF
>-|TRBV6-5|-|TRBJ2-3|14
TGTGCCAGCAGGGGGAGGACGGCCTCAAAACCGCAGTATTTT
CASRGRTASKPQYF
>-|TRBV27|-|TRBJ1-1|14
TGTGCCAGCAGTTTAAAAGGGTTTAGCACTGAAGCTTTCTTT
CASSLKGFSTEAFF
>-|TRBV28|-|TRBJ1-2|14
TGTGCCAGCAGTTTAAGGGGGACCTCCTATGGCTACACCTTC
CASSLRGTSYGYTF
>-|TRBV10-3|-|TRBJ2-5|15
TGTGCCATCAGTGCGGGGCTGGGGGCCCGGGAGACCCAGTACTTC
CAISAGLGARETQYF
>-|TRBV7-2|TRBD2|TRBJ2-1|16
TGTGCCAGCAGCTTCAGGGTAGCGGGAGGGGTCAATGAGCAGTTCTTC
CASSFRVAGGVNEQFF
>-|TRBV7-2|TRBD1|TRBJ2-7|15
TGTGCCAGCAGCTTTGGACAGGGGAGCTCCTACGAGCAGTACTTC
CASSFGQGSSYEQYF
>once|TRBV5-1|TRBD2|TRBJ2-7|15
TGCGCCAGCGGTACTGGAACTAGCGGTTCCTACGAGCAGTACTTC
CASGTGTSGSYEQYF
>-|TRBV7-2|-|TRBJ1-2|15
TGTGCCAGCAGCTCGGGGGGCAGGGTTGGCTATGGCTACACCTTC
CASSSGGRVGYGYTF
>once|TRBV27|-|TRBJ2-2|14
TGTGCCAGCAGTTTGGTTAGGGACACCGGGGAGCTGTTTTTT
CASSLVRDTGELFF
>-|TRBV7-6|-|TRBJ2-3|14
TGTGCCAGCAGCTTAGGGGACGGCACAGATACGCAGTATTTT
CASSLGDGTDTQYF
>once|TRBV5-6|-|TRBJ2-3|12
TGTGCCAGCAGCCTGGACAAGGGGACGCAGTATTTT
CASSLDKGTQYF
>-|TRBV5-1|-|TRBJ1-1|13
TGCGCCAGCAGCTTGGGGGGGAACACTGAAGCTTTCTTT
CASSLGGNTEAFF
>-|TRBV9|-|TRBJ2-5|14
TGTGCCAGCAGCGCTCTGGGGGGATTAGAGACCCAGTACTTC
CASSALGGLETQYF
>-|TRBV5-6|-|TRBJ1-4|16
TGTGCCAGCAGCTTGGCCTCGGGGGGCAGGAATGAAAAACTGTTTTTT
CASSLASGGRNEKLFF
>-|TRBV4-3|TRBD2|TRBJ2-3|18
TGCGCCAGCAGCGAACAGGTCACGCTAGCGGGTAGCACAGATACGCAGTATTTT
CASSEQVTLAGSTDTQYF
>-|TRBV5-1|TRBD2|TRBJ2-2|15
TGCGCCAGCAGACGGACTAGCGGTAACACCGGGGAGCTGTTTTTT
CASRRTSGNTGELFF
>-|TRBV4-1|TRBD2|TRBJ2-7|14
TGCGCCAGCAAGCGGGAGGTAGGCCCCTACGAGCAGTACTTC
CASKREVGPYEQYF
>-|TRBV4-2|-|TRBJ2-7|16
TGTGCCAGCAGCCCACCAACGGGACGTCACTCCTACGAGCAGTACTTC
CASSPPTGRHSYEQYF
>-|TRBV27|TRBD1|TRBJ2-1|14
TGTGCCAGCACGCTTACCGGGACAGAAGCTGAGCAGTTCTTC
CASTLTGTEAEQFF
>-|TRBV19|TRBD1|TRBJ2-5|16
TGTGCCAGTAGTATGGGCCCGGGACAGGGAGAAGAGACCCAGTACTTC
CASSMGPGQGEETQYF